This T cell receptor beta chain was identified during a study of CD8 T cells in ankylosing spondylitis. Findings and caveats of the study: Characteristic of ankylosing spondylitis blood, it appeared, was a TCR beta motif comprising roughly 8 highly homologous variants.

Molecular-barcoded quantitative 5'-RACE produced these TCR beta libraries. TCRdb independently ran MiXCR on the 5' RACE reads; one entry per CDR3 protein. The table shows under 250,000 distinct CDR3 sequences, with roughly 26% occurring only once. CDR3 size: 16 residues. Trimming took off 4 bases at V and 1 base at J, with 15 bases between the two ends. Germline assignment: CDR1 SGHRS and CDR2 YFSETQ. This clonotype was detected ten times or more. Its antigen is undetermined. This receptor was identified in a male donor with ankylosing spondylitis or in good health (not recorded which). Sequenced sample: blood, either unsorted or a sorted T cell fraction (not recorded which). This sequence joins TRBV5-1 and TRBJ2-1; possibly TRBD2 for D (6 bases). CDR3 sequence (DNA): TGCGCCAGCAGCGCTAGTGGGGGGAGTTCCTACAATGAGCAGTTCTTC. Protein sequence: CASSASGGSSYNEQFF.